A selection of T cell receptor beta chains follows, all from one sample in a study of Tregs in tolerant kidney transplant recipients. This table comes from immunoSEQ multiplex PCR, and its TCRdb copy is limited to in-frame clones, with some not included. The sample contains approximately 44,000 clones, just under 97% of which appear only once. These receptors have no known antigen. Sequenced material: Tregs from blood cultured with allogeneic cells. The receptor set was obtained from a human donor in good health. The CDR3 runs from the conserved cysteine through the conserved F or W. D genes are given only for firm matches.

D gene	J gene	V gene	CDR3 protein	CDR3 DNA
TRBD2	TRBJ2-3	TRBV27	CASSSPGLAGVLTDTQYF	TGTGCCAGCAGTTCCCCGGGACTAGCGGGAGTCCTCACAGATACGCAGTATTTT
TRBD1	TRBJ1-3	TRBV9	CASSVPRTGHSGNTIYF	TGTGCCAGCAGCGTACCCCGGACAGGGCACTCTGGAAACACCATATATTTT
NA	TRBJ1-1	TRBV15	CATSRDPVGTEAFF	TGTGCCACCAGCAGAGACCCTGTAGGCACTGAAGCTTTCTTT
TRBD1	TRBJ2-7	TRBV18	CASSPGPGQGSYEQYF	TGTGCCAGCTCACCAGGACCGGGACAGGGGTCCTACGAGCAGTACTTC
NA	TRBJ1-1	TRBV30	CAWSALPGKGQGTEAFF	TGTGCCTGGAGTGCATTACCGGGGAAGGGGCAGGGCACTGAAGCTTTCTTT
NA	TRBJ2-2	TRBV5-1	CASSLAISNTGELFF	TGCGCCAGCAGCTTGGCTATTTCGAACACCGGGGAGCTGTTTTTT
TRBD2	TRBJ2-1	TRBV5-1	CASSYTGTSGRYNEQFF	TGCGCCAGCAGTTATACCGGGACTAGCGGACGTTACAATGAGCAGTTCTTC
NA	TRBJ1-2	TRBV5-1	CASSLDSYGYTF	TGCGCCAGCAGCCTGGACAGCTATGGCTACACCTTC
NA	TRBJ2-7	TRBV7-3	CASSPVEGGQQYF	TGTGCCAGCAGCCCCGTGGAGGGAGGACAGCAGTACTTC
NA	TRBJ1-1	TRBV11-2	CASSLGAVNTEAFF	TGTGCCAGCAGCTTGGGGGCAGTTAACACTGAAGCTTTCTTT